Described below is a single TCR beta chain sequence and its context. CDR3 length: 15 residues. The V and J ends lost 2 bases and 6 bases, in that order; junction bases with no gene match: 6. Germline V gene sequence: CDR1 SGHTA, CDR2 FQGTGA. TCRdb's copy holds only in-frame clones and misses some; the assay was immunoSEQ multiplex PCR. This table has about 170,000 clones, approximately 87% appearing once. The sample comes from a study of blood T cell repertoires in COVID-19. Study as a whole: Collection of acute and convalescent COVID-19 samples took place in the United States, Italy and Spain. T cells, B-cell-depleted T cells, or PBMCs supplied cDNA or gDNA.

The chain combines TRBV7-3 with TRBJ2-3; TRBD2 matches at 9 bases. The sample was peripheral blood. The TCR originated in a woman aged 55-69 years with COVID-19, enrolled during active disease. The CDR3 region is CASSLRPAGGDTQYF. CDR3 nucleotides: TGTGCCAGCAGCTTACGGCCAGCGGGGGGTGATACGCAGTATTTT.